Following are 27 T cell receptor beta chains from one sample sequenced in a study of blood T cell repertoires in COVID-19. Clones were read by immunoSEQ multiplex PCR, and TCRdb kept only the in-frame ones, dropping some. Here the sample spans some 5,900 clones, 85% to 90% being singletons. The sequencing input was peripheral blood. The receptors originated from a man aged 60 to 69 with acute or convalescent COVID-19.

The chain uses TRBV4-2 and TRBJ1-4; possibly TRBD1 for D (6 bases). The CDR3 extends over 16 amino acids. Germline V lookup: CDR1 LGHNA, CDR2 YNFKEQ. Trimming shortened V by 7 bases and J by 0 bases, and 15 bases separated the two germline ends. CDR3 coding DNA: TGTGCCAGCACAGGGGTCGGGGGGGCAACTAATGAAAAACTGTTTTTT. As protein: CASTGVGGATNEKLFF.

The rearrangement joins TRBV7-9 to TRBJ1-1; possible D gene TRBD1, 5 bases. Trimming removed 2 bases from V and 3 bases from J, with 13 bases in between. The CDR3 contains 15 residues. Germline V gives CDR1 SEHNR, CDR2 FQNEAQ (reference sequence). The CDR3 reads CASSLTGGSDTEAFF. CDR3 coding DNA: TGTGCCAGCAGCTTAACGGGGGGAAGTGACACTGAAGCTTTCTTT.

CDR3 region: CASRILGRGVTGELFF. The CDR3 nucleotides read TGTGCCAGCAGGATATTAGGACGGGGAGTCACCGGGGAGCTGTTTTTT. The chain uses TRBV5-4 and TRBJ2-2; possibly TRBD2 for D (5 bases). This CDR3 spans 16 amino acids. The V end was cut by 5 bases, the J end by 4 bases, with 18 bases between. Germline V CDR1 and CDR2: SGHNT, YYREEE (reference sequence).

The count of this clone is one. V gene TRBV7-3 combines with J gene TRBJ2-2; D not certain. This CDR3 has 13 residues. Per the germline V gene, CDR1 is SGHTA and CDR2 is FQGTGA. The ends were cut back, 5 bases at V and 3 bases at J, with 7 bases in the middle. The chain's CDR3 is CASSPVHTGELFF. CDR3 coding DNA: TGTGCCAGCAGCCCGGTCCACACCGGGGAGCTGTTTTTT.

This clone turned up a few times. This chain uses TRBV3-1 (or the pseudogene TRBV3-2) with TRBJ2-7; TRBD2 matches 11 bases. The CDR3 spans 15 residues. The junction had 3 bases not matched to a gene; V was cut back by 3 bases and J by 2 bases. Germline V gene sequence: CDR1 LGHDT, CDR2 YNNKEL (reference sequence). As DNA, the CDR3 is TGTGCCAGCAGCCACCTGACTAGCGGGACCTACGAGCAGTACTTC. Protein: CASSHLTSGTYEQYF.

The chain has TRBV7-9 and TRBJ1-1, with D hard to call. This CDR3 is built from 15 residues. Germline CDR1 SEHNR, CDR2 FQNEAQ (reference sequence). V was trimmed by 5 bases and J by 2 bases, leaving 15 bases between them. CDR3 coding DNA: TGTGCCAGCAGCCCTCATGTCGGTCAAAACACTGAAGCTTTCTTT. Translating gives CASSPHVGQNTEAFF.

The rearrangement uses TRBV7-2 and TRBJ2-7; D remains ambiguous. Looked up from germline, CDR1 is SGHTA and CDR2 is FQGNSA. The CDR3 has 11 amino acids. Trimming pared 4 bases from V and 8 bases from J, leaving 9 bases between. CDR3 in amino acids: CASSSRDKQYF. In DNA form, the CDR3 reads TGTGCCAGCAGCTCGAGAGACAAGCAGTACTTC.

The chain employs TRBV5-1 and TRBJ1-2; 9 bases align to TRBD1. V lost 0 bases, J lost 7 bases, and 10 bases stayed unmatched. Germline-derived CDR1 and CDR2 are SGHRS and YFSETQ. This CDR3 comprises 16 residues. This chain's CDR3 is CASSLGGTGLSAGYTF. CDR3 nucleotide sequence: TGCGCCAGCAGCTTGGGGGGGACAGGGTTATCTGCTGGCTACACCTTC.

This chain connects TRBV9 to TRBJ2-3; tentative D call: TRBD2 (5 bases). The ends were cut back, 0 bases at V and 6 bases at J, with 11 bases in the middle. This CDR3 has 14 amino acids. Germline V gene data show CDR1 as SGDLS and CDR2 as YYNGEE. CDR3 coding DNA: TGTGCCAGCAGCGTAGACGGGGTAGGGGATACGCAGTATTTT. It yields the protein CASSVDGVGDTQYF.

This rearrangement joins TRBV19 to TRBJ1-1, with D possibly matching TRBD1 (6 bases). The CDR3 runs 16 residues. CDR1 is LNHDA, CDR2 SQIVND, per germline (reference sequence). Trimming took 6 bases from V and 6 from J, leaving 23 bases between them. In DNA form, the CDR3 reads TGTGCCAGTAGACCCGGGACAAGAAATAATATCGCTGAAGCTTTCTTT. Protein: CASRPGTRNNIAEAFF.

The chain is built from TRBV5-1 and TRBJ2-1, with TRBD1 matching over 11 bases. Germline lookup yields CDR1 SGHRS and CDR2 YFSETQ. There are 21 residues in the CDR3. V lost 5 bases to trimming and J lost 5 bases; unmatched junction nucleotides: 24. CDR3 sequence: CASSFEPGQGVISVADNEQFF. The DNA for the CDR3 is TGCGCCAGCAGTTTCGAGCCGGGACAGGGGGTTATAAGCGTTGCGGACAATGAGCAGTTCTTC.

In this sample, this clone turned up once. The DNA for the CDR3 is TGTGCCAGCAGCTTAACCGGGACAGGAGGCCCTTCTGGGGCCAACGTCCTGACTTTC. Amino acid sequence: CASSLTGTGGPSGANVLTF. This sequence joins TRBV5-5 and TRBJ2-6; 8 bases match TRBD1. This CDR3 spans 19 amino acids. Germline CDR1 and CDR2: SGHKS and YYEKEE (reference sequence). With 2 bases clipped from V and 1 base from J, the junction kept 11 bases outside the gene matches.

The chain employs TRBV18 and TRBJ2-1; 7 bases fit TRBD2. The V and J ends lost 3 bases and 10 bases, in that order; junction bases with no gene match: 6. Per germline, CDR1 KGHSH and CDR2 LQKENI. The CDR3 contains 13 residues. The CDR3 region has the DNA TGTGCCAGCTCACCCCCCCTACTAGCGGAGCAGTTCTTC. Encoded protein: CASSPPLLAEQFF.

J is TRBJ1-3 and V is TRBV2; D gene uncertain. V was cut by 6 bases and J by 0 bases, with 15 bases left in between. This CDR3 is built from 16 residues. Germline V gene sequence: CDR1 SNHLY, CDR2 FYNNEI. As DNA, the CDR3 is TGTGCCAGCAGCCGAGAAAACCCGAGCTCTGGAAACACCATATATTTT. This sequence encodes CASSRENPSSGNTIYF.

V is TRBV9 and J is TRBJ2-3; 12 nucleotides match TRBD2. V lost 4 bases and J lost 4; bases outside the gene matches: 7. The length of the CDR3 is 16 residues. CDR1 is SGDLS, CDR2 YYNGEE, per germline. The CDR3 here is CASSTTSGGLADTQYF. The CDR3 nucleotides read TGTGCCAGCAGCACAACTAGCGGGGGGTTAGCAGATACGCAGTATTTT.

This chain joins TRBV14 and TRBJ1-1; no definite D call. V was trimmed by 3 bases and J by 4 bases, leaving 9 bases between them. CDR1 and CDR2 from the germline V gene are SGHDN and FVKESK. This CDR3 is built from 13 residues. The CDR3 coding sequence is TGTGCCAGCAGCCATCTCGGGTCCACTGAAGCTTTCTTT. Its translation: CASSHLGSTEAFF.

This chain connects TRBV6-2 or TRBV6-3 to TRBJ2-5; tentatively, D is TRBD1 (6 bases). The CDR3 runs to 13 residues. Trimming took 4 bases from V and 4 from J, leaving 10 bases between them. Germline V gene data show CDR1 as MNHEY and CDR2 as SVGEGT. The DNA of the CDR3 is TGTGCCAGCAGTTGGACAGAAGGAGAGACCCAGTACTTC. This translates into CASSWTEGETQYF.

This rearrangement joins TRBV5-1 to TRBJ2-2, with TRBD2 matching over 9 bases. CDR1 and CDR2 from the germline V gene are SGHRS and YFSETQ. The trim removed 2 bases at V and 7 bases at J, leaving 9 bases unmatched. The CDR3 consists of 16 residues. The CDR3 protein is CASSFFGGRAVGELFF. As DNA, the CDR3 is TGCGCCAGCAGCTTTTTTGGCGGGAGGGCCGTCGGGGAGCTGTTTTTT.

V usage is TRBV5-6 and J usage is TRBJ2-5; 7 bases align to TRBD2. The ends lost 0 bases at V and 1 base at J; junction bases unmatched: 9. Germline CDR1 reads SGHDT; CDR2 reads YYEEEE. The CDR3 contains 17 residues. The CDR3 loop reads CASSLVAREPFQETQYF. The CDR3 nucleotides read TGTGCCAGCAGCTTGGTAGCGCGGGAGCCTTTCCAAGAGACCCAGTACTTC.

This chain joins TRBV21-1 and TRBJ2-7; TRBD1 is taken as the D call from the table, unchecked against the DNA. TRBV21-1 is noted as a pseudogene. CDR3 length: 16 amino acids. The CDR3 sequence: CASSNGLGPWVREQYV. The DNA of the CDR3 is TGTGCCAGCAGCAATGGTTTGGGGCCCTGGGTGAGGGAGCAGTACGTC.

The V gene is TRBV7-7, the J gene TRBJ2-1; 7 bases line up with TRBD2. CDR1 is SSHAT, CDR2 FNYEAQ, per germline (reference sequence). The CDR3 has 14 residues. The junction had 1 base not matched to a gene; V was cut back by 1 base and J by 4 bases. CDR3 coding DNA: TGTGCCAGCAGCTTAGGCGGGGGATACAATGAGCAGTTCTTC. This translates into CASSLGGGYNEQFF.

The rearrangement uses TRBV7-9 and TRBJ1-1; D ambiguous. The V gene's germline CDR1 is SEHNR and CDR2 FQNEAQ (reference sequence). The CDR3 runs to 14 residues. V was shortened by 1 base and J by 1 base, with 7 bases between the two germline ends. CDR3 nucleotides: TGTGCCAGCAGCTTAGACAATTCGAACACTGAAGCTTTCTTT. It translates to CASSLDNSNTEAFF.

The count of this clone is one. The chain recombines TRBV12-3 or TRBV12-4 with TRBJ1-1; no clear D gene. The V end was cut by 7 bases, the J end by 3 bases, with 9 bases between. The CDR3 runs 12 residues. CDR3 sequence (DNA): TGTGCCAGCAATTGGGCGCACACTGAAGCTTTCTTT. Its protein product is CASNWAHTEAFF.

V and J are TRBV7-2 and TRBJ2-4, with unresolved D. Germline V gene sequence: CDR1 SGHTA, CDR2 FQGNSA. CDR3 length: 13 residues. V was cut by 5 bases and J by 6 bases, with 11 bases left in between. The CDR3 is CASSPLPGNIQYF. In DNA, the CDR3 is TGTGCCAGCAGCCCCCTCCCCGGAAACATTCAGTACTTC.

V is TRBV6-5 and J is TRBJ2-7, with TRBD1 matching over 11 bases. After removal of 6 bases from V and 7 bases from J, the junction contained 8 bases not matched to a gene. The CDR3 is made up of 14 amino acids. Germline V lookup: CDR1 MNHEY, CDR2 SVGAGI. The CDR3 region has the DNA TGTGCCAGCAGCCCCGGGACAGGGGGTTGGGAGCAGTACTTC. This translates into CASSPGTGGWEQYF.

The gene calls are TRBV7-9 and TRBJ2-7; 8 positions agree with TRBD1. This CDR3 contains 16 residues. Looked up from germline, CDR1 is SEHNR and CDR2 is FQNEAQ (reference sequence). V shed 3 bases and J 4 bases; nucleotides not matched to a gene: 11. In DNA form, the CDR3 reads TGTGCCAGCAGCTTCGAAACCGGGACAGGAGAATACGAGCAGTACTTC. It yields the protein CASSFETGTGEYEQYF.

CDR3 amino acids: CASSYSRSPNTGELFF. The CDR3 DNA sequence: TGTGCCAGCAGTTACTCGAGGAGCCCGAACACCGGGGAGCTGTTTTTT. The chain carries TRBV6-5 and TRBJ2-2; D gene uncertain. This CDR3 is built from 16 residues. Germline-derived CDR1 and CDR2 are MNHEY and SVGAGI. V gave up 0 bases and J gave up 0 bases, with 8 bases separating them.